The TCR beta chain described here comes from a study of T cell repertoires in cytomegalovirus infection. Whole-study findings and limits: People with CMV and the relevant HLA were identified by cumulative public TCR beta family frequency.

Remarks on this clonotype: Its cognate antigen is unknown.

Germline values: CDR1 SGHVS, CDR2 FNYEAQ. The CDR3 spans 13 residues. V shed 1 base and J shed 6 bases, with 10 bases lying between them. MiXCR, run by TCRdb on the reads, gives a single entry per CDR3 protein. The sample gives some 97,000 distinct CDR3 sequences, 20% to 30% of which show up once; around 42% is in the top ten. Sequencing was done on a sample of CD8+ T cells from PBMCs. The TCR comes from a human donor in good health (CMV status not recorded). Some clones in this sample may be carry-over from other donors' samples. The chain joins TRBV7-6 to TRBJ2-7; D is undetermined. For the CDR3, the DNA is TGTGCCAGCAGCTTAGGGGCCGGCCGCGAGCAGTACTTC. It yields the protein CASSLGAGREQYF.